The clone carrying this T cell receptor (beta chain) is medium-sized (0.01 to 0.1%) within its sample. What it binds is unknown. Mouse gene names and germline throughout. The CDR3 end lies 1 residue beyond the end of the read and is filled in from the germline J gene. Other DNA sequences within the sample encode an identical CDR3. The sample is drawn from a study of tissue T cells after allogeneic stem cell transplantation. Whole-study findings and limits: This small cohort was clinically heterogeneous, and sampling depth was a limitation.

With 0 bases removed from V and 1 base from J, the gap between germline ends came to 2 bases. This CDR3 has 13 amino acids. The germline V gene has CDR1 KGHPV and CDR2 FQNQEV (reference sequence). Some clones are missing from TCRdb's copy, which holds only in-frame ones; the method was immunoSEQ multiplex PCR. The sample includes some 8,000 clones, 35% to 60% of them seen just once. The sample's time point: mouse harvest day 7 after allogeneic transplant. Mouse grafts combined 10^7 T-cell-depleted bone marrow cells with 10^6 splenic CD5+ T cells. The clonotype was recovered from a female BALB/c mouse given C57BL/6 T cells with graft-versus-host disease after an allogeneic hematopoietic cell transplant. The chain employs TRBV26 and TRBJ2-4; unclear D gene. Sequenced sample: gut tissue. The sequenced part of the CDR3 DNA is TGTGCCAGCAGTCTGTCTGGTCAAAACACCTTGTAC. This translates into CASSLSGQNTLY. The complete CDR3 sequence is CASSLSGQNTLYF.